The 24 T cell receptor beta chains reported below all come from one sample, sequenced in a study of OX40 agonist ivuxolimab in advanced cancers. TCRdb keeps only in-frame clones here, not all; method: immunoSEQ multiplex PCR. The sample yields around 44,000 clones, around 85% seen once. This sample comprised CD4+ or CD8+ T cells sorted from blood, obtained in a trial of the OX40 agonist ivuxolimab. The receptors originated from an adult with an advanced solid tumor such as melanoma, head and neck, liver or kidney cancer.

V is TRBV5-1 and J is TRBJ1-1; D gene ambiguous. CDR1 and CDR2 (germline): SGHRS, YFSETQ. The V end lost 0 bases, the J end lost 5 bases, and 11 bases lay between the germline ends. The CDR3 contains 14 residues. The CDR3 sequence is CASSLVPGGTEAFF. CDR3 DNA sequence: TGCGCCAGCAGCTTGGTTCCAGGCGGAACTGAAGCTTTCTTT.

The chain carries TRBV5-4 and TRBJ2-7; 9 bases map to TRBD1. Germline V gene sequence: CDR1 SGHNT, CDR2 YYREEE (reference sequence). After removal of 4 bases from V and 4 bases from J, the junction contained 6 bases not matched to a gene. The CDR3 contains 14 residues. CDR3: CASSPGQGWYEQYF. In DNA form, the CDR3 reads TGTGCCAGCAGCCCAGGACAGGGGTGGTACGAGCAGTACTTC.

The chain uses TRBV27 and TRBJ1-2, with no clear D. Trimming removed 0 bases from V and 4 bases from J, with 9 bases in between. CDR3 length equals 14 residues. Germline CDR1 is MNHEY and CDR2 is SMNVEV (reference sequence). In nucleotides, the CDR3 is TGTGCCAGCAGTTTATCGATAGGGCCCTATGGCTACACCTTC. It codes for CASSLSIGPYGYTF.

The table lists this clone with a few counts. This rearrangement joins TRBV6-1 to TRBJ2-1, with 9 bases lining up with TRBD2. The CDR3 consists of 13 residues. Germline assignment: CDR1 MNHNS and CDR2 SASEGT. J lost 8 bases, V lost 7 bases, and 6 bases had no gene match. The CDR3 DNA is TGTGCCAGCAAGGGACTAGCTCTACATGAGCAGTTCTTC. Translated, it gives CASKGLALHEQFF.

In this sample, this clone turned up once. The J gene is TRBJ2-7, the V gene TRBV6-1, with D perhaps TRBD1 (6 bases). Per the germline V gene, CDR1 is MNHNS and CDR2 is SASEGT. V was cut by 0 bases and J by 4 bases, with 10 bases left in between. The CDR3 sequence is 14 residues long. The CDR3 DNA reads as TGTGCCAGCAGTGAAGCGGGGGCGATATACGAGCAGTACTTC. Protein product: CASSEAGAIYEQYF.

This chain joins TRBV2 and TRBJ2-2, with a weak D call TRBD2 (5 bases). V shed 5 bases and J shed 6 bases, with 16 bases lying between them. Germline values: CDR1 SNHLY, CDR2 FYNNEI. The CDR3 is 15 amino acids. In DNA form, the CDR3 reads TGTGCCAGCAGTCGGGAACCCGCTGGGGCCGGGGAGCTGTTTTTT. Amino acid sequence: CASSREPAGAGELFF.

This CDR3 reads CSVEEAGGWNEQFF. Written as DNA, the CDR3 is TGCAGCGTTGAAGAGGCGGGAGGTTGGAATGAGCAGTTCTTC. V gene TRBV29-1 combines with J gene TRBJ2-1, with TRBD2 matching over 8 bases. This CDR3 is 14 amino acids long. J lost 7 bases, V lost 0 bases, and 5 bases had no gene match. The germline V gene encodes CDR1 SQVTM and CDR2 ANQGSEA.

This rearrangement joins TRBV25-1 to TRBJ2-3, with D hard to call. Germline-derived CDR1 and CDR2 are MGHDK and SYGVNS. The CDR3 loop spans 15 amino acids. The germline V and J ends were trimmed by 1 base and 0 bases, with 8 bases remaining between them. CDR3 sequence: CASSELEASTDTQYF. The CDR3 DNA follows: TGTGCCAGCAGTGAATTAGAGGCAAGCACAGATACGCAGTATTTT.

The chain recombines TRBV6-1 with TRBJ2-7; TRBD2 agrees at 7 bases. Germline trimming cut 0 bases from V and 12 bases from J; bases unmatched to any gene: 14. The CDR3 has 15 residues. Germline V gives CDR1 MNHNS, CDR2 SASEGT. The CDR3 region has the DNA TGTGCCAGCAGTGAAGCAGGGACTACGAGGGGCGTCCGGTACTTC. As protein: CASSEAGTTRGVRYF.

The rearrangement links TRBV5-1 to TRBJ2-5; D is unresolved. The length of the CDR3 is 13 residues. Germline CDR1 SGHRS, CDR2 YFSETQ. Between the trimmed V and J ends, which lost 6 bases and 5 bases, there was a span of 14 bases. The CDR3 here is CASNPTGVETQYF. DNA of the CDR3: TGCGCCAGCAACCCTACTGGGGTCGAGACCCAGTACTTC. The full variable domain, in which reference TRBV5-1 and TRBJ2-5 provide the parts outside the CDR3, is KAGVTQTPRYLIKTRGQQVTLSCSPISGHRSVSWYQQTPGQGLQFLFEYFSETQRNKGNFPGRFSGRQFSNSRSEMNVSTLELGDSALYLCASNPTGVETQYFGPGTRLLVL.

In its sample, this clone was seen a few times. The V gene is TRBV29-1, the J gene TRBJ2-5, with a possible D match to TRBD1 (5 bases). CDR3 length: 14 amino acids. V lost 3 bases and J 4 bases, leaving 15 bases between the germline ends. Per the germline V gene, CDR1 is SQVTM and CDR2 is ANQGSEA. The CDR3 loop is CSVDETSRGETQYF. The CDR3, as DNA: TGCAGCGTTGACGAAACCTCTAGGGGAGAGACCCAGTACTTC.

This clone has only one observation. V gene TRBV27 combines with J gene TRBJ1-2; D is undetermined. Germline lookup yields CDR1 MNHEY and CDR2 SMNVEV (reference sequence). The CDR3 covers 16 residues. V was trimmed by 5 bases and J by 0 bases, leaving 16 bases between them. The CDR3 sequence is CASSKNIGGSNYGYTF. The CDR3 nucleotides read TGTGCCAGCAGTAAAAATATCGGTGGTTCTAACTATGGCTACACCTTC.

This chain links TRBV2 with TRBJ2-3; 13 nucleotides agree with TRBD2. The V gene end was trimmed by 2 bases and the J gene end by 4 bases; junction bases not matched to a gene: 3. This CDR3 contains 16 residues. In germline, CDR1 is SNHLY, CDR2 FYNNEI. The CDR3 here is CASSEWTSGGSDTQYF. The CDR3, as DNA: TGTGCCAGCAGTGAATGGACTAGCGGGGGATCAGATACGCAGTATTTT.

This chain joins TRBV19 and TRBJ1-1; possibly TRBD1 for D (6 bases). CDR3 length: 16 residues. Trimming removed 2 bases at V and 8 bases at J, with 21 bases between. Per germline, CDR1 LNHDA and CDR2 SQIVND (reference sequence). The CDR3 nucleotides read TGTGCCAGTAGTATATTGGTTAGTGCGGGACAATCAGAAGCTTTCTTT. Protein: CASSILVSAGQSEAFF. The full variable domain, in which reference TRBV19 and TRBJ1-1 provide the parts outside the CDR3, is DGGITQSPKYLFRKEGQNVTLSCEQNLNHDAMYWYRQDPGQGLRLIYYSQIVNDFQKGDIAEGYSVSREKKESFPLTVTSAQKNPTAFYLCASSILVSAGQSEAFFGQGTRLTVV.

In the case of this clone: This is likely a read error, given that the CDR3 carries no conserved phenylalanine or tryptophan at its end. The rearrangement joins TRBV7-2 to TRBJ1-1, with 8 bases lining up with TRBD1. The CDR3 runs 16 residues. Per germline, CDR1 SGHTA and CDR2 FQGNSA. V lost 4 bases and J lost 10; bases outside the gene matches: 17. Here the CDR3 DNA reads TGTGCCAGCAGCTACGCGAGAGGGACAGGCCGTCTTAGAGCTTTCCTT. Translation: CASSYARGTGRLRAFL.

The rearrangement uses TRBV6-1 and TRBJ2-7, with TRBD2 as a possible D gene (5 bases). The germline V and J ends were trimmed by 6 bases and 0 bases, with 12 bases remaining between them. CDR3 length: 14 amino acids. CDR1 and CDR2 from the germline V gene are MNHNS and SASEGT. For the CDR3, the DNA is TGTGCCAGCAGGACTGAGGGTCTCTCCTACGAGCAGTACTTC. Residues: CASRTEGLSYEQYF.

J is TRBJ1-3 and V is TRBV9; D possibly corresponds to TRBD1 (6 bases). V was pared by 3 bases and J by 2 bases, with 15 bases between. CDR1 and CDR2 from the germline V gene are SGDLS and YYNGEE. This CDR3 has 16 amino acids. CDR3 sequence: CASSAGLAGAGNTIYF. DNA for the CDR3: TGTGCCAGCAGCGCAGGACTCGCAGGGGCTGGAAACACCATATATTTT.

This chain uses TRBV9 with TRBJ1-4; D unresolved. The V end was cut by 3 bases, the J end by 3 bases, with 15 bases between. CDR1 and CDR2 (germline): SGDLS, YYNGEE. There are 16 residues in the CDR3. The chain's CDR3 is CASSAIGDSSNEKLFF. Written as DNA, the CDR3 is TGTGCCAGCAGCGCAATCGGAGATAGCTCTAATGAAAAACTGTTTTTT.

This clone is a singleton in its sample. The chain has TRBV19 and TRBJ2-3, with D perhaps TRBD2 (5 bases). V was cut by 2 bases and J by 2 bases, with 14 bases left in between. CDR1 LNHDA and CDR2 SQIVND come from the germline V gene (reference sequence). CDR3 length: 16 residues. The CDR3, as DNA: TGTGCCAGTAGTATAATGGCTAGCAGATTCACAGATACGCAGTATTTT. Its translation: CASSIMASRFTDTQYF.

This chain links TRBV7-7 with TRBJ2-5; 8 positions match TRBD2. V dropped 3 bases and J dropped 4; count of bases not matched to a gene: 13. CDR1 SSHAT and CDR2 FNYEAQ come from the germline V gene (reference sequence). There are 17 residues in the CDR3. CDR3 residues: CASSFSPERGSGETQYF. CDR3 nucleotides: TGTGCCAGCAGCTTTTCTCCCGAGCGGGGGTCGGGAGAGACCCAGTACTTC. Full variable domain (missing parts from reference TRBV7-7 and TRBJ2-5): GAGVSQSPRYKVTKRGQDVTLRCDPISSHATLYWYQQALGQGPEFLTYFNYEAQPDKSGLPSDRFSAERPEGSISTLTIQRTEQRDSAMYRCASSFSPERGSGETQYFGPGTRLLVL.

The chain employs TRBV6-5 and TRBJ2-3; 10 positions agree with TRBD2. Germline V gene lookup returns CDR1 MNHEY and CDR2 SVGAGI. V lost 8 bases to trimming and J lost 4 bases; unmatched junction nucleotides: 6. The CDR3 is 14 amino acids. The chain's CDR3 is CASRPSGGPDTQYF. CDR3 coding DNA: TGTGCCAGCCGGCCTAGCGGGGGTCCAGATACGCAGTATTTT.

V and J are TRBV14 and TRBJ2-5, with D perhaps assigned TRBD1 or TRBD2 (5 bases each). Germline lookup yields CDR1 SGHDN and CDR2 FVKESK. The CDR3 extends over 16 amino acids. V was shortened by 1 base and J by 6 bases, with 18 bases between the two germline ends. CDR3 residues: CASSQGGTEGSKTQYF. The CDR3, as DNA: TGTGCCAGCAGCCAAGGGGGAACCGAGGGGTCGAAGACCCAGTACTTC.

The rearrangement joins TRBV7-8 to TRBJ2-3; 8 positions match TRBD2. V trimming: 8 bases; J trimming: 4 bases; junction bases outside the gene matches: 8. This CDR3 contains 14 residues. Germline V gene lookup returns CDR1 SGHVS and CDR2 FQNEAQ. The CDR3 here is CASSLRLASDTQYF. CDR3 coding DNA: TGTGCCAGCTCCCTAAGACTAGCGTCAGATACGCAGTATTTT.

The CDR3 is CASSNDRALYNEQFF. The CDR3 DNA is TGTGCCAGCAGCAACGACAGGGCCCTCTACAATGAGCAGTTCTTC. The J gene is TRBJ2-1, the V gene TRBV5-6, with TRBD1 matching over 7 bases. Trimming took 4 bases from V and 3 from J; bases not matched to a gene: 7. The CDR3 loop spans 15 amino acids. Germline-derived CDR1 and CDR2 are SGHDT and YYEEEE.